Following are 12 T cell receptor beta chains from one sample sequenced in a study of blood T cell repertoires in COVID-19. Clones were sequenced by immunoSEQ multiplex PCR, and TCRdb holds only the in-frame ones, with some missing. The sample yields 330,000 or so clones, approximately 91% seen once. The sequencing input was PBMCs or T cells enriched from blood (not recorded which). The origin of the receptors is a young woman who had been exposed to COVID-19.

The chain couples TRBV10-3 to TRBJ1-1; maybe TRBD1 (5 bases). This CDR3 spans 13 amino acids. Germline V gene data show CDR1 as ENHRY and CDR2 as SYGVKD. Trimming pared 4 bases from V and 5 bases from J, leaving 11 bases between. As DNA, the CDR3 is TGTGCCATCAGTGCCCGGGGGGAGACTGAAGCTTTCTTT. Protein sequence: CAISARGETEAFF.

This sequence joins TRBV3-1 (or the pseudogene TRBV3-2) and TRBJ2-3; D is ambiguous. The CDR3 totals 16 residues. The V and J ends lost 4 bases and 0 bases respectively, with 14 bases between them. CDR1 and CDR2 (germline): LGHDT, YNNKEL (reference sequence). The CDR3: CASSPLIYASTDTQYF. For the CDR3, the DNA is TGTGCCAGCAGCCCATTGATCTACGCTAGCACAGATACGCAGTATTTT.

The V gene is TRBV7-9, the J gene TRBJ1-5, with 8 bases lining up with TRBD1. V gave up 5 bases and J gave up 4 bases; unmatched junction bases: 13. Germline V gives CDR1 SEHNR, CDR2 FQNEAQ (reference sequence). CDR3 length: 17 amino acids. CDR3 DNA sequence: TGTGCCAGCAGCGCTGGGACAGGCAGAAACAATAATCAGCCCCAGCATTTT. This translates into CASSAGTGRNNNQPQHF.

The chain is built from TRBV29-1 and TRBJ2-3; D not resolved. The V and J ends lost 3 bases and 1 base respectively, with 5 bases between them. CDR3 size: 12 residues. Germline V lookup: CDR1 SQVTM, CDR2 ANQGSEA. The CDR3 DNA follows: TGCAGCGTTGATATAGGCACAGATACGCAGTATTTT. Its protein is CSVDIGTDTQYF.

The chain employs TRBV7-6 and TRBJ1-1, with D perhaps matching TRBD1 (5 bases). Germline CDR1 SGHVS, CDR2 FNYEAQ. Trimming took 5 bases from V and 3 from J, leaving 16 bases between them. This CDR3 is built from 15 residues. The CDR3 region is CASSPPPQEYTEAFF. CDR3 nucleotide sequence: TGTGCCAGCAGCCCTCCGCCACAGGAATACACTGAAGCTTTCTTT.

The J gene is TRBJ1-1, the V gene TRBV28; 8 nucleotides align to TRBD1. V trimming: 6 bases; J trimming: 8 bases; junction bases outside the gene matches: 2. The germline V gene encodes CDR1 MDHEN and CDR2 SYDVKM. The CDR3 covers 11 residues. This CDR3 is CASRRTGEAFF. Written as DNA, the CDR3 is TGTGCCAGCAGACGGACAGGGGAAGCTTTCTTT.

This rearrangement joins TRBV5-1 to TRBJ2-5; weak D call: TRBD1 (5 bases). CDR3 length: 17 residues. Germline CDR1 SGHRS, CDR2 YFSETQ. V gave up 0 bases and J gave up 2 bases, with 17 bases separating them. Here the CDR3 DNA reads TGCGCCAGCAGCTTGGCTGGAAGGGGCGCAAGGCAAGAGACCCAGTACTTC. Translation: CASSLAGRGARQETQYF.

The rearrangement uses TRBV12-3 or TRBV12-4 and TRBJ2-3; D gene unclear. The CDR3 is 13 residues long. V gave up 3 bases and J gave up 1 base, with 5 bases separating them. The CDR3 coding sequence is TGTGCCAGCAGTTTGCCGGGCACAGATACGCAGTATTTT. This gives the protein CASSLPGTDTQYF.

The gene calls are TRBV2 and TRBJ2-5; 10 bases agree with TRBD2. CDR1 is SNHLY and CDR2 is FYNNEI in the germline V gene. The CDR3 extends over 15 amino acids. J was trimmed by 5 bases and V by 7 bases; bases with no gene match: 10. DNA for the CDR3: TGTGCCAGCAAGCCCGCTAGCGGGAGATCTGAGACCCAGTACTTC. Translating it yields CASKPASGRSETQYF.

This clone turned up a few times. The chain joins TRBV28 to TRBJ2-7, with D possibly being TRBD1 (5 bases). V lost 8 bases and J lost 3, with 26 bases in between. Germline-derived CDR1 and CDR2 are MDHEN and SYDVKM. The CDR3 is 17 residues long. CDR3 in amino acids: CASPPSPADTRHYEQYF. The CDR3 DNA follows: TGTGCCAGCCCCCCCTCTCCCGCGGACACCAGACACTACGAGCAGTACTTC. The variable domain in full, completed from reference TRBV28 and TRBJ2-7, reads DVKVTQSSRYLVKRTGEKVFLECVQDMDHENMFWYRQDPGLGLRLIYFSYDVKMKEKGDIPEGYSVSREKKERFSLILESASTNQTSMYLCASPPSPADTRHYEQYFGPGTRLTVT.

The chain employs TRBV10-2 and TRBJ1-1; D is undetermined. This CDR3 comprises 15 residues. Trimming took off 1 base at V and 6 bases at J, with 15 bases between the two ends. Germline CDR1 WSHSY, CDR2 SAAADI. The CDR3 here is CASSEFPEGVSEAFF. CDR3 sequence (DNA): TGCGCCAGCAGTGAGTTCCCTGAGGGAGTTTCTGAAGCTTTCTTT.

This chain connects TRBV7-9 to TRBJ1-5, with 9 bases aligning to TRBD1. Germline trimming cut 4 bases from V and 0 bases from J; bases unmatched to any gene: 7. The CDR3 covers 17 residues. CDR1 and CDR2 (germline): SEHNR, FQNEAQ (reference sequence). As DNA, the CDR3 is TGTGCCAGCAGCTATGACAGGGGGACTTATAGCAATCAGCCCCAGCATTTT. The encoded protein is CASSYDRGTYSNQPQHF.